The TCR beta chain under discussion was sequenced for a study of CD8 T cells in ankylosing spondylitis. Quantitative barcoded 5'-RACE was used to prepare TCR beta libraries. TCRdb re-called the 5' RACE reads through MiXCR, storing one row per CDR3 protein. The sample has about 130,000 distinct CDR3 sequences; around 13% are singletons. Trimming shortened V by 5 bases and J by 2 bases, and 6 bases separated the two germline ends. CDR1 is SNHLY and CDR2 is FYNNEI in the germline V gene. This CDR3 spans 13 amino acids. The study's findings and limits: Significantly higher representation of disease-linked clones was reported for matched ankylosing spondylitis synovial fluid. Within ankylosing spondylitis blood, a TCR beta motif made up of eight or nine highly homologous variants appeared to be characteristic.

Worth noting for this clonotype: Its antigen is still unknown.

Sequencing was carried out using blood, either unsorted or a sorted T cell fraction (not recorded which). The receptor's source is a female donor with ankylosing spondylitis or in good health (not recorded which). The gene calls are TRBV2 and TRBJ2-2; tentatively, D is TRBD2 (5 bases). The CDR3 here is CASSRENTGELFF. The CDR3 nucleotides are TGTGCCAGCAGTCGGGAAAACACCGGGGAGCTGTTTTTT.